These 28 T cell receptor beta chains were all obtained from the same sample, sequenced in a study of T cell changes during pregnancy in multiple sclerosis. The protocol was immunoSEQ multiplex PCR, while the TCRdb copy is restricted to in-frame clones and leaves out a portion. The sample includes tens of thousands of clones, over 75% of them seen just once. The sequenced sample was CD4+ T cells from peripheral blood mononuclear cells, obtained in the first trimester of pregnancy. These receptors all come from a female donor in good health, enrolled as a control in a pregnancy study.

The chain uses TRBV5-8 and TRBJ2-1, with TRBD1 as a possible D gene (5 bases). This CDR3 comprises 13 residues. The germline V and J ends were trimmed by 2 bases and 3 bases, with 6 bases remaining between them. Germline loops: CDR1 SGHTS, CDR2 YDEGEE. CDR3 amino acids: CASSLQDYNEQFF. The CDR3 DNA reads as TGTGCCAGCAGCTTACAGGACTACAATGAGCAGTTCTTC. The full variable domain, in which reference TRBV5-8 and TRBJ2-1 provide the parts outside the CDR3, is EAGVTQSPTHLIKTRGQQATLRCSPISGHTSVYWYQQALGLGLQFLLWYDEGEERNRGNFPPRFSGRQFPNYSSELNVNALELEDSALYLCASSLQDYNEQFFGPGTRLTVL.

This chain joins TRBV6-5 and TRBJ1-6, with a tentative D call TRBD1 (6 bases). In germline, CDR1 is MNHEY, CDR2 SVGAGI. CDR3 length: 12 residues. Trimming left V 5 bases short and J 8 bases short, with 7 bases between. Here the CDR3 DNA reads TGTGCCAGCAGTCGACAGGATTCACCCCTCCACTTT. Protein: CASSRQDSPLHF.

This rearrangement joins TRBV28 to TRBJ1-1; maybe TRBD1 (5 bases). The CDR3 consists of 13 residues. The germline V and J ends were trimmed by 8 bases and 2 bases, with 12 bases remaining between them. Germline V gene data show CDR1 as MDHEN and CDR2 as SYDVKM. The CDR3 bases are TGTGCCAGCCATGGGGGGGGAAACACTGAAGCTTTCTTT. This gives the protein CASHGGGNTEAFF.

The rearrangement uses TRBV7-9 and TRBJ1-6, with unresolved D. Trimming removed 4 bases at V and 8 bases at J, with 9 bases between. Germline loops: CDR1 SEHNR, CDR2 FQNEAQ (reference sequence). This CDR3 is 13 amino acids long. The CDR3 loop reads CASSYLPDSPLHF. Here the CDR3 DNA reads TGTGCCAGCAGCTACCTTCCGGATTCACCCCTCCACTTT.

This sequence joins TRBV7-2 and TRBJ1-3; TRBD1 matches at 7 bases. Trimming at V came to 3 bases and at J to 0 bases, leaving 5 bases not matched to a gene. There are 16 residues in the CDR3. Germline CDR1 and CDR2: SGHTA and FQGNSA. The CDR3 spells CASSLTTGFSGNTIYF. The CDR3 nucleotides read TGTGCCAGCAGCTTGACGACAGGGTTCTCTGGAAACACCATATATTTT.

V usage is TRBV28 and J usage is TRBJ1-6; 9 bases agree with TRBD1. Germline V lookup: CDR1 MDHEN, CDR2 SYDVKM. The CDR3 is made up of 15 amino acids. The ends lost 4 bases at V and 10 bases at J; junction bases unmatched: 8. CDR3 amino acids: CASSSRTGVGSPLHF. CDR3 bases: TGTGCCAGCAGTTCCCGGACAGGGGTGGGCTCACCCCTCCACTTT.

The chain links TRBV4-3 to TRBJ1-2; 12 nucleotides align to TRBD1. Unmatched junction bases numbered 3, after V lost 6 bases and J lost 4 bases. The CDR3 spans 14 residues. Germline V gives CDR1 LGHNA, CDR2 YSLEER. CDR3: CASRRGQGAYGYTF. DNA for the CDR3: TGCGCCAGCAGAAGGGGACAGGGGGCCTATGGCTACACCTTC.

The CDR3 loop reads CASSRTGVGNQPQHF. The CDR3, as DNA: TGTGCCAGTAGTAGGACAGGGGTGGGCAATCAGCCCCAGCATTTT. This chain links TRBV19 with TRBJ1-5; 9 nucleotides align to TRBD1. Germline CDR1 LNHDA, CDR2 SQIVND (reference sequence). Losses at the gene ends were 4 bases for V and 2 bases for J; bases not matched to a gene: 3. The CDR3 loop spans 15 amino acids.

The V and J genes are TRBV6-1 and TRBJ1-5; 8 bases are a match to TRBD1. The length of the CDR3 is 14 residues. The J segment lost 3 bases and the V segment lost 3 bases, leaving 1 base of the junction unmatched. Germline V CDR1 and CDR2: MNHNS, SASEGT. The CDR3 region is CASSEDRVNQPQHF. In DNA form, the CDR3 reads TGTGCCAGCAGTGAGGACAGGGTCAATCAGCCCCAGCATTTT.

The V call is TRBV5-4, the J call TRBJ2-6; tentative D call: TRBD1 (5 bases). Germline V gene sequence: CDR1 SGHNT, CDR2 YYREEE (reference sequence). CDR3 length: 18 residues. Deletions cut 2 bases from V and 0 bases from J, with 15 bases between. This chain's CDR3 is CASSFLGRTNSGANVLTF. CDR3 sequence (DNA): TGTGCCAGCAGCTTCCTAGGACGGACAAACTCTGGGGCCAACGTCCTGACTTTC.

V is TRBV5-1 and J is TRBJ1-5, with D tentatively TRBD1 (6 bases). Trimming stripped 3 bases from V and 5 bases from J, with 12 bases between. The CDR3 runs to 14 residues. The germline gives CDR1 SGHRS, CDR2 YFSETQ. CDR3 loop: CASSSTSGDQPQHF. The CDR3 region has the DNA TGCGCCAGCAGCTCAACATCAGGGGATCAGCCCCAGCATTTT.

This clone was detected a few times. The J gene is TRBJ1-1, the V gene TRBV30; tentative D call: TRBD1 (6 bases). CDR1 and CDR2 (germline): GTSNPN, SVGIG (reference sequence). The CDR3 is 13 residues long. Trimming took off 4 bases at V and 0 bases at J, with 9 bases between the two ends. The CDR3, as DNA: TGTGCCTGGACTAGGGGGATGAACACTGAAGCTTTCTTT. This codes for CAWTRGMNTEAFF.

This rearrangement joins TRBV7-2 to TRBJ2-5; D gene unclear. V was shortened by 5 bases and J by 4 bases, with 11 bases between the two germline ends. The CDR3 length is 13 residues. Germline V lookup: CDR1 SGHTA, CDR2 FQGNSA. The CDR3 spells CASSRLGAETQYF. The DNA of the CDR3 is TGTGCCAGCAGCCGCCTAGGAGCAGAGACCCAGTACTTC.

V and J are TRBV30 and TRBJ1-2, with D perhaps TRBD1 (5 bases). CDR3 length: 13 residues. CDR1 and CDR2 (germline): GTSNPN, SVGIG (reference sequence). V was cut by 3 bases and J by 7 bases, with 15 bases left in between. Here the CDR3 DNA reads TGTGCCTGGAGGAACGGGGGGGGAGGTGGCTACACCTTC. Translating it yields CAWRNGGGGGYTF.

The chain combines TRBV28 with TRBJ1-5, with TRBD1 identical over 8 bases. Germline CDR1 is MDHEN and CDR2 is SYDVKM. The CDR3 contains 13 residues. Losses at the gene ends were 5 bases for V and 9 bases for J; bases not matched to a gene: 6. The CDR3 DNA follows: TGTGCCAGCAGTCGGACAGGGTGGGGGCCCCAGCATTTT. It yields the protein CASSRTGWGPQHF.

The chain is built from TRBV9 and TRBJ2-5; 10 nucleotides match TRBD2. Looked up from germline, CDR1 is SGDLS and CDR2 is YYNGEE. V lost 4 bases, J lost 2 bases, and 8 bases stayed unmatched. The CDR3 has 16 amino acids. In DNA form, the CDR3 reads TGTGCCAGCAGCCCCTTAGGACTAGCGGAACAAGAGACCCAGTACTTC. Its protein product is CASSPLGLAEQETQYF.

V is TRBV7-2 and J is TRBJ1-4, with TRBD1 matching 12 bases. V gave up 3 bases and J gave up 8 bases; unmatched junction bases: 10. The CDR3 contains 17 residues. CDR1 is SGHTA and CDR2 is FQGNSA in the germline V gene. CDR3 sequence reads: CASSLLGQGAIREKLFF. The DNA for the CDR3 is TGTGCCAGCAGCTTGTTGGGACAGGGGGCTATCAGGGAAAAACTGTTTTTT. Full variable domain (outside the CDR3, taken from reference TRBV7-2 and TRBJ1-4): GAGVSQSPSNKVTEKGKDVELRCDPISGHTALYWYRQSLGQGLEFLIYFQGNSAPDKSGLPSDRFSAERTGGSVSTLTIQRTQQEDSAVYLCASSLLGQGAIREKLFFGSGTQLSVL.

The chain uses TRBV6-5 and TRBJ1-1; perhaps TRBD1 as D (5 bases). The CDR3 runs 13 residues. V lost 2 bases and J lost 4, with 8 bases in between. CDR1 and CDR2 (germline): MNHEY, SVGAGI. This CDR3 is CASSYGAATEAFF. Here the CDR3 DNA reads TGTGCCAGCAGTTACGGGGCAGCCACTGAAGCTTTCTTT.

The rearrangement links TRBV2 to TRBJ2-2; 9 nucleotides line up with TRBD2. Trimming cost V 5 bases and J 4 bases; bases outside gene matches: 5. The CDR3 covers 15 residues. Germline CDR1 and CDR2: SNHLY and FYNNEI. The CDR3 DNA follows: TGTGCCAGCAGTCTGGGACTAGCACGCACCGGGGAGCTGTTTTTT. This codes for CASSLGLARTGELFF.

V usage is TRBV30 and J usage is TRBJ1-3; D uncertain. This CDR3 has 14 residues. The V gene lost 3 bases and the J gene lost 2 bases, with 11 bases spanning the gap. The germline V gene has CDR1 GTSNPN and CDR2 SVGIG (reference sequence). CDR3 in amino acids: CAWSLGLTGNTIYF. Written as DNA, the CDR3 is TGTGCCTGGAGCCTAGGCCTCACTGGAAACACCATATATTTT.

The chain uses TRBV30 and TRBJ2-1; 8 bases map to TRBD2. From germline, CDR1 is GTSNPN and CDR2 SVGIG (reference sequence). V was clipped by 3 bases and J by 10 bases; unmatched bases: 11. The CDR3 is 14 residues long. CDR3 in amino acids: CAWRVRGGREEQFF. The CDR3 nucleotides read TGTGCCTGGAGAGTTCGGGGGGGACGAGAAGAGCAGTTCTTC.

The V call is TRBV4-2, the J call TRBJ2-1; 7 bases line up with TRBD1. Germline V gene sequence: CDR1 LGHNA, CDR2 YNFKEQ. The CDR3 covers 16 residues. V was clipped by 4 bases and J by 5 bases; unmatched bases: 11. CDR3 bases: TGTGCCAGCAGCCGCTCCGACAGGGACGTCAACAATGAGCAGTTCTTC. It is translated as CASSRSDRDVNNEQFF.

The chain combines TRBV7-9 with TRBJ1-2; perhaps TRBD1 as D (6 bases). V was pared by 2 bases and J by 7 bases, with 11 bases between. Germline V CDR1 and CDR2: SEHNR, FQNEAQ (reference sequence). This CDR3 comprises 13 residues. CDR3 sequence reads: CASSLSGAPGYTF. CDR3 DNA sequence: TGTGCCAGCAGCTTATCAGGGGCGCCTGGCTACACCTTC. Full variable domain (remainder filled in from reference TRBV7-9 and TRBJ1-2): DTGVSQNPRHKITKRGQNVTFRCDPISEHNRLYWYRQTLGQGPEFLTYFQNEAQLEKSRLLSDRFSAERPKGSFSTLEIQRTEQGDSAMYLCASSLSGAPGYTFGSGTRLTVV.

This clone has just one count. J is TRBJ1-6 and V is TRBV5-1, with D hard to call. This CDR3 spans 15 amino acids. The V gene lost 0 bases and the J gene lost 9 bases, with 13 bases spanning the gap. Germline V gene lookup returns CDR1 SGHRS and CDR2 YFSETQ. In DNA form, the CDR3 reads TGCGCCAGCAGCTTGGATGGGTTTCGGGGTTCACCCCTCCACTTT. Encoded protein: CASSLDGFRGSPLHF.

The chain uses TRBV30 and TRBJ2-5, with TRBD2 matching over 10 bases. The CDR3 sequence is 15 residues long. V lost 0 bases to trimming and J lost 4 bases; unmatched junction nucleotides: 5. Germline assignment: CDR1 GTSNPN and CDR2 SVGIG (reference sequence). The CDR3 is CAWSVAGGPGETQYF. In DNA form, the CDR3 reads TGTGCCTGGAGTGTAGCGGGGGGGCCGGGAGAGACCCAGTACTTC.

The genes are TRBV7-8 and TRBJ2-7, with TRBD1 as a possible D gene (6 bases). The CDR3 is 14 amino acids. Germline V gene lookup returns CDR1 SGHVS and CDR2 FQNEAQ. Trimming took off 5 bases at V and 3 bases at J, with 14 bases between the two ends. The CDR3 nucleotides read TGTGCCAGCAGCCGGGACACCGGAGACTACGAGCAGTACTTC. Translating gives CASSRDTGDYEQYF.

The genes are TRBV10-3 and TRBJ2-3; no clear D gene. V shed 0 bases and J shed 6 bases, with 13 bases lying between them. Per germline, CDR1 ENHRY and CDR2 SYGVKD. The CDR3 spans 15 residues. In nucleotides, the CDR3 is TGTGCCATCAGTGAGTCGAATCTAGGAGCGGATACGCAGTATTTT. Its protein product is CAISESNLGADTQYF.

The genes are TRBV14 and TRBJ2-7, with D tentatively TRBD1 (5 bases). Trimming stripped 3 bases from V and 7 bases from J, with 16 bases between. The length of the CDR3 is 14 residues. Germline assignment: CDR1 SGHDN and CDR2 FVKESK. The CDR3 is CASSHVRVQGEQYF. The CDR3, as DNA: TGTGCCAGCAGCCACGTCAGGGTTCAGGGAGAGCAGTACTTC.